This entry is about one TCR beta chain. This clonotype was detected a few times. This receptor's antigen is unknown. There are no base qualities to consult, and no much larger clone falls within one base. This sample was included in a study of T cells after yellow fever vaccination (dated by TCRdb to between 2018 and 2020). Context from the whole study: The SMART-Seq v4 Ultra Low Input RNA kit was used to prepare libraries from fractions with low cell numbers. To follow T-cell clones before and after primary and booster YFV17D yellow fever vaccination, bulk TCR alpha and beta repertoires were sequenced over time. The cohort comprised two healthy male donors, one aged 18 to 30 and one aged 30 to 40 years. Blood was collected at multiple timepoints before and after primary and secondary immunization, and bulk PBMC replicates and cell subsets were isolated.

In light of the paper, this sample's treatment or condition label describes: live attenuated yellow fever vaccine strain. PBMCs were isolated from peripheral blood using a standard Ficoll-Paque protocol. Dynabeads CD4 and CD8 positive selection kits were used to isolate the CD4 and CD8 T-cell fractions. TriZol was used to extract RNA from bulk PBMCs, from CD4 and CD8 fractions, and from dextramer-positive and dextramer-negative fractions. V loses 5 bases, J loses 0 bases, and the germline ends lie 14 bases apart. Reading the germline V gene gives CDR1 SGHTA and CDR2 FQGNSA. There are 17 amino acids in the CDR3, from cysteine to phenylalanine inclusive. Only the CDR3 region is kept as DNA, spanning 51 bases read in frame from base 1. Beyond this particular receptor, the publication reports: After the booster, most clones that had expanded after primary vaccination were detected again (around 96% of CD4 and around nine tenths of CD8), suggesting broad maintenance of memory. FACS-sorted repertoires could contain abundant contaminating clonotypes from the bulk population, so computational filtering was required. Compared with the primary T-cell response, the secondary T-cell response was weaker but faster, peaking on day 5 rather than day 15. A small share of clonotypes occurred in both CD4 and CD8 compartments, likely arising from convergent recombination. Only a couple of donors were included in the study, so the extent to which the findings can be generalized is limited.

Synthesis of TCR cDNA relied on 5'RACE template switching, a step that introduced a universal primer site along with unique molecular identifiers. Priming for cDNA synthesis came from both the TCR alpha and TCR beta constant segments. Library amplification used two PCR steps, and the second PCR step added sample barcodes and sequencing adapters. Sequencing of the libraries was done on either Illumina HiSeq 2500 (2x100 bp) or NovaSeq (2x150 bp). As for the authors' bioinformatics: Demultiplexing of reads and collapsing into UMI consensus sequences were performed with MIGEC, and V(D)J alignment was carried out with MiXCR. Vaccine-responding clonotypes were defined with edgeR using replicate PBMC samples, requiring FDR below 0.01 and a log2 fold change above 5 up to day 15. Bulk clonotypes were assigned CD4 or CD8 identity according to which sequenced CD4 or CD8 repertoire held them at higher abundance. TCRdb's own reprocessing of the public reads used fastp at Q25 and MiXCR and kept productive beta chains. Each CDR3 protein gets just one entry, which takes the most common genes and DNA from the rows behind it. V and J calls and clone size were set by TCRdb, not the authors. Within this sample are 300,000 or so distinct CDR3 sequences, with approximately 12% of them counted one time only. Clones ranked in the top ten supply 0.4% to 0.55% of the sample.

This clonotype was sampled from a man aged 25 to 45 who received the YFV17D yellow fever vaccine. Rearrangement joined TRBV7-2 to TRBJ2-6; TRBD2 is a possible D gene, resting on 6 matching bases. The sequences come from CD4+ T cells sorted from PBMCs, collected 45 days after the yellow fever booster vaccination. Read as DNA, the sequence is TGTGCCAGCAGCGAGCCAACTAGCAGCTCTGGGGCCAACGTCCTGACTTTC. Its translation reads: CASSEPTSSSGANVLTF.